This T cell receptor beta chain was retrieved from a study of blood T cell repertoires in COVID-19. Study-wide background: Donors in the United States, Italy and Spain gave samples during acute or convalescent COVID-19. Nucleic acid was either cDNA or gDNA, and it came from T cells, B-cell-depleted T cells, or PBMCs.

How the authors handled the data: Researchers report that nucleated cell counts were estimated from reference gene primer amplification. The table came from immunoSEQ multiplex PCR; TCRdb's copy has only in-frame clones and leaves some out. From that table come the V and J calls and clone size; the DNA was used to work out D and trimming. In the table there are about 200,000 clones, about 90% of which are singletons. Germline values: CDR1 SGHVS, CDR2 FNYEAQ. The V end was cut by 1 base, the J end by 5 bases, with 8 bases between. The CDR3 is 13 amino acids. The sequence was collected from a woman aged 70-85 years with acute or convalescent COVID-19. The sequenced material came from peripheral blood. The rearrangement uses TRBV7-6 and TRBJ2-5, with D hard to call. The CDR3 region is CASSLGLRETQYF. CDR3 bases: TGTGCCAGCAGCTTAGGGTTGCGGGAGACCCAGTACTTC. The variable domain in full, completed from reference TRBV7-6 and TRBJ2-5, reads GAGVSQSPRYKVTKRGQDVALRCDPISGHVSLYWYRQALGQGPEFLTYFNYEAQQDKSGLPNDRFSAERPEGSISTLTIQRTEQRDSAMYRCASSLGLRETQYFGPGTRLLVL.